This is a list of T cell receptor beta chains from one sample in a study of OX40 agonist ivuxolimab in advanced cancers. Sequenced by immunoSEQ multiplex PCR; TCRdb stores in-frame clones only, minus some. The data hold about 51,000 clones, with approximately 80% observed a single time. Sequenced here: CD4+ or CD8+ T cells sorted from blood, sampled in a trial of the OX40 agonist ivuxolimab. The receptors stem from an adult with an advanced solid tumor such as melanoma, head and neck, liver or kidney cancer. CDR3s include the opening cysteine and the closing phenylalanine or tryptophan. The listing skips clone size in some rows; elsewhere it reads once, few, many or a size class.

j_call,v_call,clone_size,cdr3_aa
TRBJ2-7,TRBV9,few,CASSAGIGRVGYEQYF
TRBJ2-1,TRBV18,.,CASSPRDKGTSGIRQFF
TRBJ1-2,TRBV5-1,.,CASSSSPGEYGYTF
TRBJ1-1,TRBV7-9,.,CASSWGTDTEAFF
TRBJ2-1,TRBV29-1,.,CSVEQPRRRDEQFF
TRBJ2-7,TRBV7-2,.,CASSSERIPGQGSVEQYF
TRBJ2-3,TRBV7-9,.,CASSSTPYRGRSDTQYF
TRBJ1-2,TRBV7-2,.,CASSLGGLRGYTF
TRBJ2-7,TRBV7-5,.,CARSGTSGTWRSSYEQYF
TRBJ2-1,TRBV20-1,.,CSASPLESMFF
TRBJ2-7,TRBV27,.,CASRPGLAVYEQYF
TRBJ1-1,TRBV11-2,.,CASSLGAFAGVNTEAFF
TRBJ2-7,TRBV11-2,.,CASSLVGTYYEQYF
TRBJ2-7,TRBV28,.,CASSSGTLISYEQYF
TRBJ1-2,TRBV11-2,few,CASSLGQTYGYTF
TRBJ2-2,TRBV5-1,.,CASSTGSAANTGELFF
TRBJ1-4,TRBV28,.,CASSLWQGNEKLFF
TRBJ2-3,TRBV27,.,CASSPRTLGDTQYF
TRBJ2-7,TRBV7-2,.,CASSLGPGAGYEQYF